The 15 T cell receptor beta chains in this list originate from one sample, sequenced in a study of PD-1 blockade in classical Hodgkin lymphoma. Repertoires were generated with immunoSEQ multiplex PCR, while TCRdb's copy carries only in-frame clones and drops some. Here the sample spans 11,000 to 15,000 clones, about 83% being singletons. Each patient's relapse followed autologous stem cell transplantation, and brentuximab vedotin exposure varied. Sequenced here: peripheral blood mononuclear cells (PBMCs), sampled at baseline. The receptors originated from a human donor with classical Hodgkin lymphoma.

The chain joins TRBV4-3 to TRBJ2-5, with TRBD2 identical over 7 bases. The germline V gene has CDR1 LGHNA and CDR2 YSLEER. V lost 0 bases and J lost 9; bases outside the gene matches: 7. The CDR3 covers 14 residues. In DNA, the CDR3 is TGCGCCAGCAGCCAAGAACTAGCGCGTATGGCCCAGTACTTC. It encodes CASSQELARMAQYF.

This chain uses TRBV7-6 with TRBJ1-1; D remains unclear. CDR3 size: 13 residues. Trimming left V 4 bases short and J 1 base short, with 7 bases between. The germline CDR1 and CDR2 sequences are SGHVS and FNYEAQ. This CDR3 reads CASSSTRNTEAFF. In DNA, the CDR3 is TGTGCCAGCAGCTCTACCCGGAACACTGAAGCTTTCTTT.

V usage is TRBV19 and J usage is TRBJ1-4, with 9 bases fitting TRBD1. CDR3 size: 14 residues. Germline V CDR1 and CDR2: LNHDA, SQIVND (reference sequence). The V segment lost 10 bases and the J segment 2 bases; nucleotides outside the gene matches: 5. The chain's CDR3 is CATRQGETNEKLFF. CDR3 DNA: TGTGCCACCAGACAGGGGGAGACTAATGAAAAACTGTTTTTT.

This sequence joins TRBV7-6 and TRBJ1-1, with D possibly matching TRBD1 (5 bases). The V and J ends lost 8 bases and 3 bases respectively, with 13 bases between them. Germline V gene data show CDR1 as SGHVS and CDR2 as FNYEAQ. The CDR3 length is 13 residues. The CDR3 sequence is CASGDAPHTEAFF. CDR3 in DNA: TGTGCCAGCGGGGACGCACCCCACACTGAAGCTTTCTTT.

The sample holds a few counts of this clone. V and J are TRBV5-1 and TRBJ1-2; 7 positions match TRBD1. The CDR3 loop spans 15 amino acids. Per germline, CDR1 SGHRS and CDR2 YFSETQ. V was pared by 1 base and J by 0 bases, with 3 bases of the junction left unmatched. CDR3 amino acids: CASSLNRGANYGYTF. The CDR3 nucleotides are TGCGCCAGCAGCTTGAACAGGGGCGCTAACTATGGCTACACCTTC. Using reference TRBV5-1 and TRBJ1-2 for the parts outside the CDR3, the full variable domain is KAGVTQTPRYLIKTRGQQVTLSCSPISGHRSVSWYQQTPGQGLQFLFEYFSETQRNKGNFPGRFSGRQFSNSRSEMNVSTLELGDSALYLCASSLNRGANYGYTFGSGTRLTVV.

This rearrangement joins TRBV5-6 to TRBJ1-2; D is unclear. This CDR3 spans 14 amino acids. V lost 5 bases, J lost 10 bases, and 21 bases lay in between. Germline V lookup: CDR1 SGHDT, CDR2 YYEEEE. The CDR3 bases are TGTGCCAGCAGTTCTGCAGTGGGTGGACGTGCCTACACCTTC. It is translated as CASSSAVGGRAYTF.

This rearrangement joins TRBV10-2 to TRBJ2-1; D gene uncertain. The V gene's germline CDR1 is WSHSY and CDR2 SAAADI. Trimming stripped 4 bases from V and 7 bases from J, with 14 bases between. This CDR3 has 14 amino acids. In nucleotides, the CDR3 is TGCGCCAGCAGTGGTCGTCTCTTGGGGAATGAGCAGTTCTTC. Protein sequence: CASSGRLLGNEQFF.

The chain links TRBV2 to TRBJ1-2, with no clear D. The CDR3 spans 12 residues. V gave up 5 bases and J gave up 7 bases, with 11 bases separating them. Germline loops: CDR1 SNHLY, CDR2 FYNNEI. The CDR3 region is CASSRLDPGYTF. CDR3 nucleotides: TGTGCCAGCAGTAGACTAGACCCTGGCTACACCTTC.

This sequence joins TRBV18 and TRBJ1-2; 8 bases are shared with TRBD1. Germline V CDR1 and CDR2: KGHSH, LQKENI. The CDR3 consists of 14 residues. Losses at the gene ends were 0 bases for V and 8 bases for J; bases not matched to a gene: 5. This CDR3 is CASSPPSTGEGYTF. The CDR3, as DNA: TGTGCCAGCTCACCACCCTCGACAGGGGAAGGCTACACCTTC.

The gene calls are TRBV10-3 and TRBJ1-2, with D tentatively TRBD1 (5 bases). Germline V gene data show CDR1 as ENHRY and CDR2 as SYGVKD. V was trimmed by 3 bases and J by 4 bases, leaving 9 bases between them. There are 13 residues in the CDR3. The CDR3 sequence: CAISEDSLYGYTF. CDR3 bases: TGTGCCATCAGTGAAGACAGCCTCTATGGCTACACCTTC.

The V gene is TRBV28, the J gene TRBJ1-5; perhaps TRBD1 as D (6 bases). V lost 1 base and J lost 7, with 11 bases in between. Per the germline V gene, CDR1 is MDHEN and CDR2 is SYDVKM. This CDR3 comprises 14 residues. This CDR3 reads CASSLFAGEQPQHF. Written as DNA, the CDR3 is TGTGCCAGCAGTTTATTCGCAGGGGAACAGCCCCAGCATTTT.

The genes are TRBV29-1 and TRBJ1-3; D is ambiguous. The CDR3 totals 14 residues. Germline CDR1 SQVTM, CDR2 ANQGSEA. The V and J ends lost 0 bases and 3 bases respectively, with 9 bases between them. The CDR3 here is CSVEDVGHGNTIYF. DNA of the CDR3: TGCAGCGTTGAAGACGTAGGGCATGGAAACACCATATATTTT.

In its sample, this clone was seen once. The CDR3 reads CASRGKAYNEQFF. The CDR3 nucleotides are TGTGCCAGCAGGGGAAAAGCCTACAATGAGCAGTTCTTC. This chain joins TRBV19 and TRBJ2-1; tentative D call: TRBD1 (6 bases). Germline-derived CDR1 and CDR2 are LNHDA and SQIVND (reference sequence). The germline V and J ends were trimmed by 9 bases and 2 bases, with 11 bases remaining between them. The CDR3 is 13 residues long.

The CDR3 protein is CASSPQGSYTEAFF. CDR3 sequence (DNA): TGTGCCAGCAGCCCGCAGGGGTCCTACACTGAAGCTTTCTTT. V usage is TRBV7-3 and J usage is TRBJ1-1, with TRBD1 as a possible D gene (6 bases). Deletions cut 5 bases from V and 3 bases from J, with 13 bases between. CDR3 length: 14 residues. Looked up from germline, CDR1 is SGHTA and CDR2 is FQGTGA.

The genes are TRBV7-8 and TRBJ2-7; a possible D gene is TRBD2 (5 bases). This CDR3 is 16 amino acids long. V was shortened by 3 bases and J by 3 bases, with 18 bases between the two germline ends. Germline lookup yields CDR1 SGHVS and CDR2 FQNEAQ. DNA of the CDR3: TGTGCCAGCAGCTTGTCCCCGGAGGAGTACGGCTACGAGCAGTACTTC. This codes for CASSLSPEEYGYEQYF.